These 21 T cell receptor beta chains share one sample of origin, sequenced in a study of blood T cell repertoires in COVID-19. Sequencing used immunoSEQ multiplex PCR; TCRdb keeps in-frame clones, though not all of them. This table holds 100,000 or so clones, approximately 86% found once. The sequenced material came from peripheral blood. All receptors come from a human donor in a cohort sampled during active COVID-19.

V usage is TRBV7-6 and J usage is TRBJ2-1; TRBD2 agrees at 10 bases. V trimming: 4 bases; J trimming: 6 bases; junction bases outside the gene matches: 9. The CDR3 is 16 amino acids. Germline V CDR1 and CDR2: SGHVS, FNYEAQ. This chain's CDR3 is CASSSPLAGRGNEQFF. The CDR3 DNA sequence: TGTGCCAGCAGCTCCCCACTAGCGGGGAGGGGCAATGAGCAGTTCTTC. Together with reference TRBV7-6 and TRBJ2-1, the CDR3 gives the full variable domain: GAGVSQSPRYKVTKRGQDVALRCDPISGHVSLYWYRQALGQGPEFLTYFNYEAQQDKSGLPNDRFSAERPEGSISTLTIQRTEQRDSAMYRCASSSPLAGRGNEQFFGPGTRLTVL.

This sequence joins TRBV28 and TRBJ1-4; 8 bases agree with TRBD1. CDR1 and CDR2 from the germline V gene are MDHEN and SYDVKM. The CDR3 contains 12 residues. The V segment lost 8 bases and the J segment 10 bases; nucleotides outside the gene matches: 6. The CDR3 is CASGIDRGKLFF. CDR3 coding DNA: TGTGCCAGCGGCATCGACAGGGGAAAACTGTTTTTT.

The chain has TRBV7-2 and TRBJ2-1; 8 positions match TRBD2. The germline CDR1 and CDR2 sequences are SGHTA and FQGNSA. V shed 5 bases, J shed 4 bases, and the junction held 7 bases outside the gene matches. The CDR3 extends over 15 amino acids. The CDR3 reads CASSASSGQYNEQFF. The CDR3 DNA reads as TGTGCCAGCAGCGCGTCTAGCGGGCAGTACAATGAGCAGTTCTTC.

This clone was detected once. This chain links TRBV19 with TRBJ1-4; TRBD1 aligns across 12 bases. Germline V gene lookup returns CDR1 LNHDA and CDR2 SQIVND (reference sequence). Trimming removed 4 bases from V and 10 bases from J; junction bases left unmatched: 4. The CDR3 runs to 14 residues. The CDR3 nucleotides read TGTGCCAGTAGTAATCGGGACAGGGGGCGAAAACTGTTTTTT. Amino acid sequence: CASSNRDRGRKLFF. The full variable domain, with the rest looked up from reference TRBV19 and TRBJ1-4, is DGGITQSPKYLFRKEGQNVTLSCEQNLNHDAMYWYRQDPGQGLRLIYYSQIVNDFQKGDIAEGYSVSREKKESFPLTVTSAQKNPTAFYLCASSNRDRGRKLFFGSGTQLSVL.

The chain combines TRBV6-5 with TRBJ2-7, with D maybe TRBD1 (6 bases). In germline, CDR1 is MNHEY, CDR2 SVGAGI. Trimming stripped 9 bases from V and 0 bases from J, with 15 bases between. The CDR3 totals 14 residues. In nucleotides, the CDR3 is TGTGCCAGTTCCATGACAGGAAACTCCTACGAGCAGTACTTC. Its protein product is CASSMTGNSYEQYF.

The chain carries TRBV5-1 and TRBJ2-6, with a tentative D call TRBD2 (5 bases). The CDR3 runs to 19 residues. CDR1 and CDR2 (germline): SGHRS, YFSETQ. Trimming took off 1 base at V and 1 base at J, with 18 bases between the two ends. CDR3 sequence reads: CASSLPPWETLSGANVLTF. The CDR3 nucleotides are TGCGCCAGCAGCTTGCCCCCCTGGGAGACATTATCTGGGGCCAACGTCCTGACTTTC. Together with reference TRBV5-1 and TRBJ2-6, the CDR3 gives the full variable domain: KAGVTQTPRYLIKTRGQQVTLSCSPISGHRSVSWYQQTPGQGLQFLFEYFSETQRNKGNFPGRFSGRQFSNSRSEMNVSTLELGDSALYLCASSLPPWETLSGANVLTFGAGSRLTVL.

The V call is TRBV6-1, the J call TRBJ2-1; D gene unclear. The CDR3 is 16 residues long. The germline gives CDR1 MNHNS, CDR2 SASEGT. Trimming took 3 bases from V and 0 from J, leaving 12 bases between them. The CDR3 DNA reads TGTGCCAGCAGTGAGCGGCAATCATACTCCTACAATGAGCAGTTCTTC. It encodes CASSERQSYSYNEQFF.

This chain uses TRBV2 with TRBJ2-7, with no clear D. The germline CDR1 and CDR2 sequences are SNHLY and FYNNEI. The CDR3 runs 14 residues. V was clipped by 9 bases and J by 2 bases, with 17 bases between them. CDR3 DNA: TGTGCCAGACAAGACGGAAAAGAGGCCTACGAGCAGTACTTC. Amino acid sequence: CARQDGKEAYEQYF.

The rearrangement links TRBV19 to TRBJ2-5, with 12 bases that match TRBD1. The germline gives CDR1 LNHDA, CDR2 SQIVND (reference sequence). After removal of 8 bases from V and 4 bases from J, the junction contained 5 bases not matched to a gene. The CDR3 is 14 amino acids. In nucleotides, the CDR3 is TGTGCCAGTGGGGACAGGGGGCGCCCAGAGACCCAGTACTTC. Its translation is CASGDRGRPETQYF.

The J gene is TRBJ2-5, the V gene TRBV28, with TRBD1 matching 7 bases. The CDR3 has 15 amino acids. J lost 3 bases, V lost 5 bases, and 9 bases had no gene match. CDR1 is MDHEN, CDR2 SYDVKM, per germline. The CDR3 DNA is TGTGCCAGCAGTCCCCCGCGGCAGGGGGAAGAGACCCAGTACTTC. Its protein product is CASSPPRQGEETQYF. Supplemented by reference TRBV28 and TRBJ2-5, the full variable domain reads DVKVTQSSRYLVKRTGEKVFLECVQDMDHENMFWYRQDPGLGLRLIYFSYDVKMKEKGDIPEGYSVSREKKERFSLILESASTNQTSMYLCASSPPRQGEETQYFGPGTRLLVL.

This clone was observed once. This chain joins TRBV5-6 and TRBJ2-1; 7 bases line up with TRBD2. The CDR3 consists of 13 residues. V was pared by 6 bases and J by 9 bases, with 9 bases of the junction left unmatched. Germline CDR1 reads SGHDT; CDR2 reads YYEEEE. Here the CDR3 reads CASIPIGRGEQFF. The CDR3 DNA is TGTGCCAGCATCCCCATTGGGAGGGGTGAGCAGTTCTTC.

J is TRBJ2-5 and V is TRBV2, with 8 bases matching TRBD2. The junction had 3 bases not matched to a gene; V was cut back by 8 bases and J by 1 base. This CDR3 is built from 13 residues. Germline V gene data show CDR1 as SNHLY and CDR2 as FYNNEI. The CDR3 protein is CASGTRPQETQYF. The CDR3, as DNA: TGTGCCAGCGGGACTAGACCCCAAGAGACCCAGTACTTC.

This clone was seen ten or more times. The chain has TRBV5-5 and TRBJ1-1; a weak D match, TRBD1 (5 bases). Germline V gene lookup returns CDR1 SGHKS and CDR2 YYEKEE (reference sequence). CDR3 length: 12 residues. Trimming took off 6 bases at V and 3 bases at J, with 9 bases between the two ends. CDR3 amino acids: CASIGGDTEAFF. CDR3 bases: TGTGCCAGCATAGGAGGGGACACTGAAGCTTTCTTT.

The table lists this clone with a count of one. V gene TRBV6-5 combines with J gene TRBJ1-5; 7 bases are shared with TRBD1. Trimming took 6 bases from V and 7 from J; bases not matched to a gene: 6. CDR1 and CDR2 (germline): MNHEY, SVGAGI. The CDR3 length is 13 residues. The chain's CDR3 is CASRDRRDQPQHF. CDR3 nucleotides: TGTGCCAGCAGGGACAGGAGGGACCAGCCCCAGCATTTT.

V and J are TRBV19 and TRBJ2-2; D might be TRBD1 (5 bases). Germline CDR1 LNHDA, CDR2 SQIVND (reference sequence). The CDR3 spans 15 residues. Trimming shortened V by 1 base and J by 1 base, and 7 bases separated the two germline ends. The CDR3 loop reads CASSIGGGNTGELFF. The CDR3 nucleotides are TGTGCCAGTAGTATAGGGGGCGGGAACACCGGGGAGCTGTTTTTT.

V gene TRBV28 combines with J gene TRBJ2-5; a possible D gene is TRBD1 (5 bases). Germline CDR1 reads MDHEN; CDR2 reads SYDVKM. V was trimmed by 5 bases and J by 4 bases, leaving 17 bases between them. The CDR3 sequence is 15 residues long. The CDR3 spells CASSHQGAPIETQYF. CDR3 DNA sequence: TGTGCCAGCAGTCACCAGGGCGCGCCCATAGAGACCCAGTACTTC.

CDR3 DNA: TGTGCCACCAGCAATCGACAGGGATTTGAAGCTTTCTTT. Protein sequence: CATSNRQGFEAFF. The V call is TRBV15, the J call TRBJ1-1, with 7 bases that match TRBD1. V lost 4 bases and J lost 7; bases outside the gene matches: 6. Germline-derived CDR1 and CDR2 are LNHNV and YYDKDF (reference sequence). This CDR3 spans 13 amino acids.

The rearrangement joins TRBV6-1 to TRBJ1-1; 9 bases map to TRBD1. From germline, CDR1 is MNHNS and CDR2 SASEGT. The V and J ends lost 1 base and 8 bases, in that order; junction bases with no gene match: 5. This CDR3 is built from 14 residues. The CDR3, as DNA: TGTGCCAGCAGTGAAGAGCCGGGACAGGGAGAAGCTTTCTTT. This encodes CASSEEPGQGEAFF.

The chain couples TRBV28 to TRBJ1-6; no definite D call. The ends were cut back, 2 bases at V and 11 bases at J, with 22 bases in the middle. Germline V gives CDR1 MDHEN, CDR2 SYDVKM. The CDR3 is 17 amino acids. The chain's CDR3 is CASSLPEVAAVGAPLHF. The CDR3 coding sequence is TGTGCCAGCAGTTTACCAGAGGTGGCAGCGGTGGGCGCACCCCTCCACTTT.

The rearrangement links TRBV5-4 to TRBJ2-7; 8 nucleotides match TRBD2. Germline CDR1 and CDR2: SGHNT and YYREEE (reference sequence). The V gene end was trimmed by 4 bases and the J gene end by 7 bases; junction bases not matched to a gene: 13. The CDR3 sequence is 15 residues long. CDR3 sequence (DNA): TGTGCCAGCAGCCAAATGACTAGCGCAAGTCAGGAGCAGTACTTC. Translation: CASSQMTSASQEQYF.

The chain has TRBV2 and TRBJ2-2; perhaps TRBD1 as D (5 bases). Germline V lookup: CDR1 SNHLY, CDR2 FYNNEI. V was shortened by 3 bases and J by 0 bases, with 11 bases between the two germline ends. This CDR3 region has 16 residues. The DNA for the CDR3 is TGTGCCAGCAGTGAGCGGCAGGGCACGAACACCGGGGAGCTGTTTTTT. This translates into CASSERQGTNTGELFF.